Given below is one TCR beta chain in context. What it recognizes is unknown. Clones were read by immunoSEQ multiplex PCR, and TCRdb kept only the in-frame ones, dropping some. This table has 15,000 to 20,000 clones, 80% to 90% appearing once. This sample stems from a study of lymphopenia after photon versus proton radiotherapy. Study-wide findings and caveats: Oligoclonal CD8+ Temra expansion after nadir drove photon patients' diversity drop. Better survival with proton therapy was suggested as possible, not demonstrated.

The CDR3 contains 12 residues. Deletions cut 5 bases from V and 7 bases from J, with 12 bases between. Germline values: CDR1 SGHVS, CDR2 FNYEAQ. The rearrangement links TRBV7-6 to TRBJ2-7; the D gene is possibly TRBD1 (6 bases). The TCR sequence derives from a man in his sixties or seventies with pancreatic cancer. The sequencing used peripheral blood, collected from a patient treated with proton-based radiotherapy. The CDR3 is CASSHRAGEQYF. The CDR3 nucleotides are TGTGCCAGCAGCCACAGGGCTGGGGAGCAGTACTTC. Filled out from reference TRBV7-6 and TRBJ2-7, the complete variable domain reads GAGVSQSPRYKVTKRGQDVALRCDPISGHVSLYWYRQALGQGPEFLTYFNYEAQQDKSGLPNDRFSAERPEGSISTLTIQRTEQRDSAMYRCASSHRAGEQYFGPGTRLTVT.